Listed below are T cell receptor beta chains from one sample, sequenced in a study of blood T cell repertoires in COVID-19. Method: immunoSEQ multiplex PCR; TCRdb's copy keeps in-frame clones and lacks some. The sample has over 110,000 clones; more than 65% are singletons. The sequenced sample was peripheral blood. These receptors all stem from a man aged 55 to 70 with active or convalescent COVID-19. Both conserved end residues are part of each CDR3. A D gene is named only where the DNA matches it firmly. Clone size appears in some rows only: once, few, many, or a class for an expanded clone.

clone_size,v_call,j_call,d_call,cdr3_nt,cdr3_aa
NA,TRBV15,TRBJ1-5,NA,TGTGCCACCAGTACGGGGGATCAGCCCCAGCATTTT,CATSTGDQPQHF
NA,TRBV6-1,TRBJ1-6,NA,TGTGCCAGCAGTGAAGGTCACATCCAATATTCACCCCTCCACTTT,CASSEGHIQYSPLHF
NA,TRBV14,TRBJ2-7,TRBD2,TGTGCCAGCAGCCCCGGGAGGGGTGTATACGAGCAGTACTTC,CASSPGRGVYEQYF
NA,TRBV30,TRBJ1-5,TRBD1,TGTGCCTGGAGTAGCCAGGGGGATCAGCCCCAGCATTTT,CAWSSQGDQPQHF
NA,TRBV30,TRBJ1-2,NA,TGTGCCTGGAGAAGAGGGGGAGGGGGAACTTATGGCTACACCTTC,CAWRRGGGGTYGYTF
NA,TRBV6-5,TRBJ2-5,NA,TGTGCCAGCAGTTACTCCTCTGGGTGGGGCGGAGAGACCCAGTACTTC,CASSYSSGWGGETQYF
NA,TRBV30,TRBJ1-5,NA,TGTGCCTGGAGTGGCGTGGGACATCCCTTTGGGGGTCAGCCCCAGCATTTT,CAWSGVGHPFGGQPQHF
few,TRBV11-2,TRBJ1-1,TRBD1,TGTGCCAGCAGCTTAACAGGGGACACTGAAGCTTTCTTT,CASSLTGDTEAFF
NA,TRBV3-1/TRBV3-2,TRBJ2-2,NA,TGTGCCAGCAGCCAAACATCAGTAAACACCGGGGAGCTGTTTTTT,CASSQTSVNTGELFF
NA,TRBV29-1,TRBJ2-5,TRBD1,TGCAGCGTTGGGGGACAGCAAATTAGACAAGAGACCCAGTACTTC,CSVGGQQIRQETQYF
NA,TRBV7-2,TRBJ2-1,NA,TGTGCCAGCAGCTCCACAGGCTTCTACAATGAGCAGTTCTTC,CASSSTGFYNEQFF
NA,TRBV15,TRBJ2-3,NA,TGTGCCACCAGCCTCCCGGTTGTCACAGATACGCAGTATTTT,CATSLPVVTDTQYF
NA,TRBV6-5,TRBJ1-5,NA,TGTGCCAGCAGTTATTCCGCGGGGGTACTCAATCAGCCCCAGCATTTT,CASSYSAGVLNQPQHF
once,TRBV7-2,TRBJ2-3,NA,TGTGCCAGCAGCTCCCCCCCGGGCCCTGGGGAGGATACGCAGTATTTT,CASSSPPGPGEDTQYF
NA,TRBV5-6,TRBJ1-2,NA,TGTGCCAGCAGCGCATTTCAGGGAGGGGGCTACACCTTC,CASSAFQGGGYTF
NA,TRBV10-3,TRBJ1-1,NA,TGTGCCATCAGTGAGTCCCGGGTCTTCCTCAGGGTTTTAGGTTCGGACACTGAAGCTTTCTTT,CAISESRVFLRVLGSDTEAFF
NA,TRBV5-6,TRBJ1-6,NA,TGTGCCAGCACCAAGACGGCGGACATTTCACCCCTCCACTTT,CASTKTADISPLHF
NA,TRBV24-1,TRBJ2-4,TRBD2,TGTGCCACCAGTGATTCTAGCGGGAGGGAGGGCAAAAACATTCAGTACTTC,CATSDSSGREGKNIQYF
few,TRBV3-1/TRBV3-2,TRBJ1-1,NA,TGTGCCAGCACCCCAGCTGAAGCTTTCTTT,CASTPAEAFF
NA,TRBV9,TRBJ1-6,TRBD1,TGTGCCAGCAGCGTACAAGGACAGGAAAATTCACCCCTCCACTTT,CASSVQGQENSPLHF
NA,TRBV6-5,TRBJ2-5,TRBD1,TGTGCCAGCAGTTACACACGGACAGGGCGGGAGACCCAGTACTTC,CASSYTRTGRETQYF
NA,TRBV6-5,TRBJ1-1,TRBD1,TGTGCCAGCAGTTACGCAGGGGGTCGGAACACTGAAGCTTTCTTT,CASSYAGGRNTEAFF
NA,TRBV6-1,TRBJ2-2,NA,TGTGCCAGCAGTGACCCTCCGAACACCGGGGAGCTGTTTTTT,CASSDPPNTGELFF